Following are 6 T cell receptor beta chains from one sample sequenced in a study of vaccination effects on CD4 cells after COVID-19. TCRdb's copy holds only in-frame clones and misses some; the assay was immunoSEQ multiplex PCR. This sample has about 37,000 clones, with approximately 75% found just once. Cells that had been cultured for 10 days were the source of isolated CD4+ T cells. Antigens for these TCRs are unknown. The specimen comprised CD4+ T cells from PBMCs cultured without peptide, sampled before COVID-19 vaccination. The receptor source for this set is a human donor who received a COVID-19 vaccine.

This clone was detected a few times. J is TRBJ1-2 and V is TRBV12-3 or TRBV12-4, with D maybe TRBD1 (5 bases). The CDR3 loop spans 13 amino acids. The V and J ends lost 2 bases and 3 bases respectively, with 7 bases between them. For the CDR3, the DNA is TGTGCCAGCAGTTTATCGACAGACTATGGCTACACCTTC. This gives the protein CASSLSTDYGYTF.

The sample holds a few counts of this clone. The chain uses TRBV12-3 or TRBV12-4 and TRBJ2-7; D gene unclear. This CDR3 contains 11 residues. V was trimmed by 2 bases and J by 3 bases, leaving 2 bases between them. The CDR3 region has the DNA TGTGCCAGCAGTTTACACTACGAGCAGTACTTC. This gives the protein CASSLHYEQYF.

The chain links TRBV29-1 to TRBJ1-2; D is undetermined. The CDR3 spans 13 residues. Germline V lookup: CDR1 SQVTM, CDR2 ANQGSEA. V lost 7 bases, J lost 0 bases, and 12 bases lay in between. The CDR3 DNA reads as TGCAGCGCTACGAAGCCCTCTAACTATGGCTACACCTTC. Residues: CSATKPSNYGYTF.

The V call is TRBV18, the J call TRBJ2-1, with D unresolved. The V and J ends lost 5 bases and 10 bases respectively, with 12 bases between them. Per germline, CDR1 KGHSH and CDR2 LQKENI. This CDR3 region has 12 residues. The CDR3 region has the DNA TGTGCCAGCTCAACGCCAGCCAGAGAGCAGTTCTTC. Residues: CASSTPAREQFF.

J is TRBJ2-2 and V is TRBV7-2, with D possibly matching TRBD2 (5 bases). The CDR3 contains 15 residues. Per the germline V gene, CDR1 is SGHTA and CDR2 is FQGNSA. Trimming removed 5 bases at V and 5 bases at J, with 15 bases between. CDR3 nucleotides: TGTGCCAGCAGCCTCGGGGATTCGAGGACCGGGGAGCTGTTTTTT. Encoded protein: CASSLGDSRTGELFF.

The V and J genes are TRBV19 and TRBJ1-5; D may be TRBD1 (6 bases). With 3 bases removed from V and 1 base from J, the gap between germline ends came to 22 bases. The CDR3 loop spans 19 amino acids. Germline V gene data show CDR1 as LNHDA and CDR2 as SQIVND (reference sequence). CDR3 region: CASSMYGARGRLSNQPQHF. The CDR3 nucleotides read TGTGCCAGTAGTATGTACGGAGCCAGGGGTCGTTTGAGCAATCAGCCCCAGCATTTT. Based on the CDR3 plus reference TRBV19 and TRBJ1-5, the full variable domain is DGGITQSPKYLFRKEGQNVTLSCEQNLNHDAMYWYRQDPGQGLRLIYYSQIVNDFQKGDIAEGYSVSREKKESFPLTVTSAQKNPTAFYLCASSMYGARGRLSNQPQHFGDGTRLSIL.